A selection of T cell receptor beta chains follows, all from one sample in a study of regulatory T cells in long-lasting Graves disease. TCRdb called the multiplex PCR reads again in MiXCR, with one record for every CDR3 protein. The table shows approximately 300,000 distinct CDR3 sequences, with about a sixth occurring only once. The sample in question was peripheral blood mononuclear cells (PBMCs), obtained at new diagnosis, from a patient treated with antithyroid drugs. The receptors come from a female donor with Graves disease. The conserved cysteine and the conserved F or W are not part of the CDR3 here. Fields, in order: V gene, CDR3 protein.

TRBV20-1,SATSGQATEAF
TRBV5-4,ASSSGLSGANVLT
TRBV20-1,SAETGVFDYGYT
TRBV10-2,ASSVLAGEFYEQY
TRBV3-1,ASSPPGGPNEQF
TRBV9,ASSGTPGSGYEQY
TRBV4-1,ASSLPGGPLF
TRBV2,ASSFNPTPSDEQF
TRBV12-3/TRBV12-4,ASSSQGTGNQPQH
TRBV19,ASSIVGVGTEAF
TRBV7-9,ASSPRLAETYEQY
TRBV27,ATGQQRDTQY
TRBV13,ASSSHGNTIY
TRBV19,ASTTASSSPLH
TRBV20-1,SAPQRETGLYNEQF
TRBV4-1,ASSQGVIPGLPYEQY
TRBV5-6,ASSLAIETSPSYNEQF
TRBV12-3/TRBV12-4,ASSLLLETEAF